The 3 T cell receptor beta chains given below trace back to one sample, sequenced in a study of control samples from healthy donors and cancer patients. Data came from immunoSEQ multiplex PCR; TCRdb stores just in-frame clones and leaves some out. The data show 120,000 or so clones, over 75% seen once. The material sequenced was blood. These receptors all stem from a man aged 35 to 55 in good health.

The genes are TRBV5-1 and TRBJ2-7; either TRBD1 or TRBD2 may fit D (5 bases each). V was clipped by 5 bases and J by 2 bases, with 5 bases between them. The germline V gene has CDR1 SGHRS and CDR2 YFSETQ. The CDR3 covers 11 residues. CDR3 DNA: TGCGCCAGCAGGGGGGCCTACGAGCAGTACTTC. It yields the protein CASRGAYEQYF.

The chain employs TRBV7-2 and TRBJ2-7, with TRBD1 matching over 8 bases. Germline loops: CDR1 SGHTA, CDR2 FQGNSA. The junction had 2 bases not matched to a gene; V was cut back by 1 base and J by 12 bases. The CDR3 spans 11 residues. In DNA, the CDR3 is TGTGCCAGCAGCTTAGGCCAGGGGGCGTACTTC. This gives the protein CASSLGQGAYF.

This chain links TRBV6-5 with TRBJ1-3; possible D gene TRBD1, 5 bases. Trimming removed 5 bases at V and 1 base at J, with 12 bases between. The CDR3 length is 15 residues. Looked up from germline, CDR1 is MNHEY and CDR2 is SVGAGI. CDR3 region: CASSRAEGSGNTIYF. DNA for the CDR3: TGTGCCAGCAGTCGAGCGGAGGGGTCTGGAAACACCATATATTTT.